The clone carrying this T cell receptor beta chain has a handful of counts. Antigen specificity is unknown. The Oncomine TCR Beta short-read assay was what sequenced the DNA obtained from cultured CD4+ T cells. In this case, cultured CD4+ T cells provided the extracted genomic DNA. TCRdb re-analysed the PCR reads in MiXCR, keeping a single row per CDR3 protein. Of some 10,000 distinct CDR3 sequences in the sample, roughly 36% are singletons; the top ten hold 15%. The data are from a study of vaccination and CD4 T cells after COVID-19. Across the whole study: Either the Pfizer-BioNTech BNT162b2 or Moderna mRNA-1273 vaccine was given as two doses. The peptides that stimulated the cells were overlapping spike peptides from SARS-CoV-2, HCoV-NL63, HCoV-OC43 and HCoV-229E. Findings and caveats of the study: Analysis covered relatively few convalescent patients and lacked any early post-infection timepoints.

The treatment was: roughly ten-day PBMC culture with coronavirus spike peptide pools or control peptides (ViraFEST assay). Investigators obtained the unexposed donor's CD4+ T cells before the COVID-19 pandemic (2011-2018). After expanding antigen-specific T cells with peptide pools, ViraFEST sequenced their TCRs. The CDR3 loop spans 16 amino acids. Per germline, CDR1 SEHNR and CDR2 FQNEAQ (reference sequence). V shed 4 bases, J shed 4 bases, and the junction held 13 bases outside the gene matches. This clonotype originated in a human donor in good health. The sample consisted of CD4+ T cells from blood, cultured in vitro. The rearrangement links TRBV7-9 to TRBJ2-7; 7 bases are shared with TRBD2. The DNA for the CDR3 is TGTGCCAGCAGCTCCCTAAAGGGGCGGGGGATTTACGAGCAGTACTTC. This encodes CASSSLKGRGIYEQYF.